This T cell receptor beta chain was identified in a study of immune evolution from preneoplasia to lung adenocarcinoma. Here immunoSEQ multiplex PCR was the method, and the copy in TCRdb shows in-frame clones only, minus some. The data contain a few thousand clones, about 82% of them seen just once; the ten biggest clones take up about 2.9%. Germline loops: CDR1 GTSNPN, CDR2 SVGIG (reference sequence). The CDR3 length is 15 residues. V lost 0 bases to trimming and J lost 0 bases; unmatched junction nucleotides: 4. This clone came up once. Patients had resection in Japan or China between about 2014 and 2018. Histologic diagnosis was independently verified by two lung pathologists.

The sample was FFPE minimally invasive lung adenocarcinoma tissue. The origin of this receptor is a person aged 70 to 80 with lung adenocarcinoma. V is TRBV30 and J is TRBJ1-2, with TRBD1 matching 7 bases. Written as DNA, the CDR3 is TGTGCCTGGAGTGTCTCCGGACAGGCTAACTATGGCTACACCTTC. Translating gives CAWSVSGQANYGYTF.